This T cell receptor beta chain was sequenced for a study of blood T cell repertoires in COVID-19. Libraries were prepared by immunoSEQ multiplex PCR; TCRdb keeps only in-frame clonotypes and omits some of them. The sample lists 4,500 to 5,500 clones, approximately 70% occurring once. V dropped 2 bases and J dropped 6; count of bases not matched to a gene: 4. This CDR3 has 15 residues. The germline CDR1 and CDR2 sequences are KGHSH and LQKENI. The gene calls are TRBV18 and TRBJ1-6; 7 nucleotides line up with TRBD1. Sequencing was performed on peripheral blood. The clonotype comes from a human donor in a cohort sampled during active COVID-19. In DNA form, the CDR3 reads TGTGCCAGCTCACCAACAGGGGTGGGTAATTCACCCCTCCACTTT. Amino acids: CASSPTGVGNSPLHF.